Following are 22 T cell receptor beta chains from one sample sequenced in a study of OX40 agonist ivuxolimab in advanced cancers. TCRdb's table, derived via immunoSEQ multiplex PCR, lists solely in-frame clones and lacks some. The sample lists some 62,000 clones, around 93% occurring once. This specimen was CD4+ or CD8+ T cells sorted from blood, taken in a trial of the OX40 agonist ivuxolimab. The receptors come from an adult with an advanced solid tumor such as melanoma, head and neck, liver or kidney cancer.

The chain carries TRBV29-1 and TRBJ2-5; D is undetermined. The CDR3 spans 12 residues. With 2 bases removed from V and 2 bases from J, the gap between germline ends came to 6 bases. Germline-derived CDR1 and CDR2 are SQVTM and ANQGSEA. The CDR3 spells CSVELVQETQYF. The CDR3 DNA reads as TGCAGCGTTGAACTAGTTCAAGAGACCCAGTACTTC.

The chain links TRBV4-1 to TRBJ2-1; D gene ambiguous. The CDR3 runs 12 residues. The ends were cut back, 3 bases at V and 7 bases at J, with 7 bases in the middle. Per germline, CDR1 MGHRA and CDR2 YSYEKL. CDR3 sequence (DNA): TGCGCCAGCAGCCATCCCACTAATGAGCAGTTCTTC. It translates to CASSHPTNEQFF.

This clone has a handful of counts. The V gene is TRBV9, the J gene TRBJ2-6, with D hard to call. The germline V gene encodes CDR1 SGDLS and CDR2 YYNGEE. V dropped 1 base and J dropped 0 bases, with 14 bases sitting between them. The CDR3 runs 18 residues. Here the CDR3 DNA reads TGTGCCAGCAGCGTACTGAATATCCCTTCCTCTGGGGCCAACGTCCTGACTTTC. This encodes CASSVLNIPSSGANVLTF.

The J gene is TRBJ2-5, the V gene TRBV4-2; 12 bases match TRBD2. Germline lookup yields CDR1 LGHNA and CDR2 YNFKEQ. Losses at the gene ends were 4 bases for V and 0 bases for J; bases not matched to a gene: 3. The CDR3 is 16 amino acids. CDR3 DNA sequence: TGTGCCAGCAGCCCCCGGACTAGCGGGGACCAAGAGACCCAGTACTTC. It specifies CASSPRTSGDQETQYF.

This clone was seen a few times. This rearrangement joins TRBV29-1 to TRBJ2-7; weak D call: TRBD2 (6 bases). In germline, CDR1 is SQVTM, CDR2 ANQGSEA. The CDR3 consists of 12 residues. The ends were cut back, 5 bases at V and 3 bases at J, with 11 bases in the middle. The CDR3 DNA is TGCAGCGTTCGGGAGAGAGACTACGAGCAGTACTTC. Translated, it gives CSVRERDYEQYF.

Remarks on this clone: This may be a read error: a much more frequent sequence differs by one nucleotide. The chain joins TRBV5-5 to TRBJ1-5, with D possibly TRBD1 on 5 matching bases. The germline V gene has CDR1 SGHKS and CDR2 YYEKEE (reference sequence). CDR3 size: 13 residues. V was cut by 5 bases and J by 1 base, with 7 bases left in between. DNA for the CDR3: TGTGCCAGCAGTTGGGACAGCAATCAGCCCCAGCATTTT. Its translation: CASSWDSNQPQHF.

The V gene is TRBV5-1, the J gene TRBJ1-2, with 7 bases matching TRBD1. Germline CDR1 SGHRS, CDR2 YFSETQ. The CDR3 is 17 residues long. V was pared by 4 bases and J by 2 bases, with 14 bases of the junction left unmatched. CDR3 bases: TGCGCCAGCAGCATACAGGGGCCCCAAGAGCCCAACTATGGCTACACCTTC. This encodes CASSIQGPQEPNYGYTF.

This clone was detected only once. The chain is built from TRBV10-3 and TRBJ2-1; 14 bases align to TRBD2. The CDR3 has 15 amino acids. Germline trimming cut 7 bases from V and 10 bases from J; bases unmatched to any gene: 9. From germline, CDR1 is ENHRY and CDR2 SYGVKD. CDR3 nucleotides: TGTGCCATCAAGGCGGGACTAGCGGGAGTAAGGGAGCAGTTCTTC. Amino acids: CAIKAGLAGVREQFF.

As DNA, the CDR3 is TGTGCCAGCAGAAATACCCCGTATGAGCAGTACTTC. Translating it yields CASRNTPYEQYF. This chain connects TRBV7-9 to TRBJ2-7; D not certain. CDR3 length: 12 amino acids. The V gene lost 6 bases and the J gene lost 7 bases, with 13 bases spanning the gap. CDR1 is SEHNR and CDR2 is FQNEAQ in the germline V gene (reference sequence).

The count of this clone is one. This chain joins TRBV6-5 and TRBJ1-2; 7 bases are shared with TRBD1. J lost 4 bases, V lost 6 bases, and 8 bases had no gene match. CDR3 length: 14 residues. Per the germline V gene, CDR1 is MNHEY and CDR2 is SVGAGI. The CDR3 here is CASRKPGQPYGYTF. The CDR3 region has the DNA TGTGCCAGCAGAAAGCCGGGACAGCCCTATGGCTACACCTTC.

V gene TRBV4-1 combines with J gene TRBJ2-5; D remains unclear. Germline CDR1 reads MGHRA; CDR2 reads YSYEKL. Trimming cost V 0 bases and J 5 bases, with 16 bases left between them. The CDR3 contains 16 residues. The CDR3 DNA reads as TGCGCCAGCAGCCAAGATTTGGCAGGTAGATTGGAGACCCAGTACTTC. Protein: CASSQDLAGRLETQYF.

The chain carries TRBV6-5 and TRBJ2-5; D may be TRBD1 or TRBD2 (5 bases each). There are 15 residues in the CDR3. Germline V lookup: CDR1 MNHEY, CDR2 SVGAGI. V was shortened by 6 bases and J by 5 bases, with 19 bases between the two germline ends. CDR3 protein: CASSSHYRGRETQYF. The CDR3 coding sequence is TGTGCCAGCAGCTCCCACTATCGGGGACGGGAGACCCAGTACTTC.

The CDR3 DNA sequence: TGTGCCAGCAGCTTAGCGGGAGGGCTGAACAATGAGCAGTTCTTC. Translated: CASSLAGGLNNEQFF. The J gene is TRBJ2-1, the V gene TRBV5-8; 10 bases map to TRBD2. The CDR3 is made up of 15 amino acids. Germline V gene lookup returns CDR1 SGHTS and CDR2 YDEGEE. The V gene end was trimmed by 2 bases and the J gene end by 5 bases; junction bases not matched to a gene: 4.

V and J are TRBV5-1 and TRBJ2-7, with 9 positions matching TRBD1. Trimming removed 4 bases from V and 3 bases from J; junction bases left unmatched: 8. CDR1 and CDR2 (germline): SGHRS, YFSETQ. CDR3 length: 15 amino acids. For the CDR3, the DNA is TGCGCCAGCAGCGAGCCGACAGGGGGTCACTACGAGCAGTACTTC. Its translation: CASSEPTGGHYEQYF.

Concerning this clone itself: Mismatch with germline at one junction end may stem from a read error. The chain joins TRBV19 to TRBJ2-3; D gene unclear. Germline-derived CDR1 and CDR2 are LNHDA and SQIVND (reference sequence). CDR3 size: 13 residues. The CDR3 sequence is CASSLELGDTQYF. The CDR3 DNA reads as TGTGCCAGTAGTCTAGAATTAGGAGATACGCAGTATTTT.

The J gene is TRBJ2-3, the V gene TRBV7-6; TRBD2 aligns across 14 bases. The CDR3 sequence is 20 residues long. Germline trimming cut 1 base from V and 0 bases from J; bases unmatched to any gene: 9. Germline values: CDR1 SGHVS, CDR2 FNYEAQ. CDR3 amino acids: CASSLDPGLAGGGSTDTQYF. The CDR3 nucleotides are TGTGCCAGCAGCTTAGATCCCGGACTAGCGGGAGGCGGAAGCACAGATACGCAGTATTTT. Using reference TRBV7-6 and TRBJ2-3 for the parts outside the CDR3, the full variable domain is GAGVSQSPRYKVTKRGQDVALRCDPISGHVSLYWYRQALGQGPEFLTYFNYEAQQDKSGLPNDRFSAERPEGSISTLTIQRTEQRDSAMYRCASSLDPGLAGGGSTDTQYFGPGTRLTVL.

The chain employs TRBV28 and TRBJ2-1; maybe TRBD2 (5 bases). The CDR3 runs 14 residues. V lost 4 bases to trimming and J lost 8 bases, with 15 bases between them. Germline V gene lookup returns CDR1 MDHEN and CDR2 SYDVKM. This CDR3 reads CASSYRVYGDEQFF. The CDR3 DNA sequence: TGTGCCAGCAGTTACCGGGTCTACGGGGATGAGCAGTTCTTC.

This chain joins TRBV25-1 and TRBJ2-3; D possibly corresponds to TRBD2 (6 bases). The V gene lost 1 base and the J gene lost 4 bases, with 12 bases spanning the gap. The CDR3 has 15 amino acids. From germline, CDR1 is MGHDK and CDR2 SYGVNS. The CDR3 DNA reads as TGTGCCAGCAGTGAATCCCGACTAGGCTCAGATACGCAGTATTTT. This translates into CASSESRLGSDTQYF.

The rearrangement uses TRBV9 and TRBJ2-1; 8 bases are a match to TRBD2. The germline gives CDR1 SGDLS, CDR2 YYNGEE. V lost 1 base to trimming and J lost 7 bases; unmatched junction nucleotides: 4. This CDR3 is 14 amino acids long. CDR3 sequence: CASSVSGSNNEQFF. CDR3 sequence (DNA): TGTGCCAGCAGCGTAAGCGGGAGTAATAATGAGCAGTTCTTC.

J is TRBJ2-3 and V is TRBV11-1; D is ambiguous. There are 15 residues in the CDR3. Trimming shortened V by 3 bases and J by 6 bases, and 16 bases separated the two germline ends. Germline V gives CDR1 SGHAT, CDR2 FQDESV (reference sequence). CDR3 DNA: TGTGCCAGCAGCTTGGGCACTACCAAGGGTGATACGCAGTATTTT. Its protein is CASSLGTTKGDTQYF.

The gene calls are TRBV7-9 and TRBJ2-1; perhaps TRBD2 as D (6 bases). V was trimmed by 4 bases and J by 0 bases, leaving 16 bases between them. This CDR3 comprises 17 residues. Germline assignment: CDR1 SEHNR and CDR2 FQNEAQ (reference sequence). The CDR3 DNA reads TGTGCCAGCAGCTATCAACCGGGACTCCTCTCCTACAATGAGCAGTTCTTC. Translation: CASSYQPGLLSYNEQFF. Looking up the rest from reference TRBV7-9 and TRBJ2-1 gives the full variable domain: DTGVSQNPRHKITKRGQNVTFRCDPISEHNRLYWYRQTLGQGPEFLTYFQNEAQLEKSRLLSDRFSAERPKGSFSTLEIQRTEQGDSAMYLCASSYQPGLLSYNEQFFGPGTRLTVL.

J is TRBJ2-7 and V is TRBV6-1, with a weak D call TRBD1 (5 bases). The CDR3 loop spans 15 amino acids. The V gene's germline CDR1 is MNHNS and CDR2 SASEGT. Trimming stripped 2 bases from V and 6 bases from J, with 17 bases between. The CDR3 loop is CASSEPARVGGEQYF. The CDR3 DNA is TGTGCCAGCAGTGAACCTGCCAGGGTCGGTGGCGAGCAGTACTTC.